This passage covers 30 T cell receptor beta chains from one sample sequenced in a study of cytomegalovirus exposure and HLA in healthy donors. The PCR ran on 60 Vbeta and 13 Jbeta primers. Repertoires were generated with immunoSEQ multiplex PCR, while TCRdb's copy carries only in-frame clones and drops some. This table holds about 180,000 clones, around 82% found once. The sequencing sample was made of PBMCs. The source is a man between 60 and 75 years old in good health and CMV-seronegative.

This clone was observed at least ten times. CDR3 in amino acids: CASSVGQSTEAFF. The CDR3 DNA reads as TGCGCCAGCAGCGTCGGACAGAGCACTGAAGCTTTCTTT. The J gene is TRBJ1-1, the V gene TRBV5-1, with a possible D match to TRBD1 (6 bases). The CDR3 extends over 13 amino acids. Germline V gene sequence: CDR1 SGHRS, CDR2 YFSETQ. V was shortened by 4 bases and J by 4 bases, with 11 bases between the two germline ends.

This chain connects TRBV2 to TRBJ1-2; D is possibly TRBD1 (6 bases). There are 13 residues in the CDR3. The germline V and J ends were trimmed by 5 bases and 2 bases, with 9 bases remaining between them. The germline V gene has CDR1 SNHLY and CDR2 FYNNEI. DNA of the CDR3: TGTGCCAGCAGTATCCAGGGGAACTATGGCTACACCTTC. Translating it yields CASSIQGNYGYTF. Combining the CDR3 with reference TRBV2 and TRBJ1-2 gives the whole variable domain EPEVTQTPSHQVTQMGQEVILRCVPISNHLYFYWYRQILGQKVEFLVSFYNNEISEKSEIFDDQFSVERPDGSNFTLKIRSTKLEDSAMYFCASSIQGNYGYTFGSGTRLTVV.

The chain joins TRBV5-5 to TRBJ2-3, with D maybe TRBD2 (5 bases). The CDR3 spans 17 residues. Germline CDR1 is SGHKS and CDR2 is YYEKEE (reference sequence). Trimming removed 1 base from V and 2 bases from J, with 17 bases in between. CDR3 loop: CASSLNPGSPSTDTQYF. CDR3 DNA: TGTGCCAGCAGCTTGAATCCGGGATCGCCCTCCACAGATACGCAGTATTTT.

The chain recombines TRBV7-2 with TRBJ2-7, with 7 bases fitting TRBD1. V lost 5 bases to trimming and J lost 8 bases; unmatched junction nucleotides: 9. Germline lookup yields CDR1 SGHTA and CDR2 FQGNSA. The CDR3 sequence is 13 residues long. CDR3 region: CASSPDRSAQQYF. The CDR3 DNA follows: TGTGCCAGCAGCCCGGACAGGTCGGCCCAGCAGTACTTC.

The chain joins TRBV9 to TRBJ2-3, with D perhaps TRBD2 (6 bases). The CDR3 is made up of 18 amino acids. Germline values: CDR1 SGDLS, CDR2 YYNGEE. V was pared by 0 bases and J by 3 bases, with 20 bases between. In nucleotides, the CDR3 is TGTGCCAGCAGCGTAGCTCCCCCTGGGGCTGGGGGGACAGATACGCAGTATTTT. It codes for CASSVAPPGAGGTDTQYF.

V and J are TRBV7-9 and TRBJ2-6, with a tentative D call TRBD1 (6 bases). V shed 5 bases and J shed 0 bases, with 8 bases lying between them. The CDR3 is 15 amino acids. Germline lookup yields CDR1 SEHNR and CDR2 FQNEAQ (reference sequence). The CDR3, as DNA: TGTGCCAGCAGCGGGGACAACTCTGGGGCCAACGTCCTGACTTTC. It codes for CASSGDNSGANVLTF. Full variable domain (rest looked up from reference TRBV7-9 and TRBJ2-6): DTGVSQNPRHKITKRGQNVTFRCDPISEHNRLYWYRQTLGQGPEFLTYFQNEAQLEKSRLLSDRFSAERPKGSFSTLEIQRTEQGDSAMYLCASSGDNSGANVLTFGAGSRLTVL.

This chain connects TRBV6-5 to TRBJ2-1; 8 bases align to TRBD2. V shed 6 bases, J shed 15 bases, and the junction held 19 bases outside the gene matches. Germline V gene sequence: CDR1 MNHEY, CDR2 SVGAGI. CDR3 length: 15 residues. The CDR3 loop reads CASSGRIDSGIPPFF. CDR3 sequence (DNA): TGTGCCAGCAGCGGGAGAATAGATAGCGGGATCCCCCCGTTCTTC.

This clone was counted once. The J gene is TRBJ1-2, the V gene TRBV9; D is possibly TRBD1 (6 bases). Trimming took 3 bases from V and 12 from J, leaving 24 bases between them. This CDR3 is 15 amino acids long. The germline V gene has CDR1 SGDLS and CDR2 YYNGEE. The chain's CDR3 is CASSATDRSEVAHTF. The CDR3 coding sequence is TGTGCCAGCAGCGCGACAGACAGGTCGGAGGTTGCGCACACCTTC.

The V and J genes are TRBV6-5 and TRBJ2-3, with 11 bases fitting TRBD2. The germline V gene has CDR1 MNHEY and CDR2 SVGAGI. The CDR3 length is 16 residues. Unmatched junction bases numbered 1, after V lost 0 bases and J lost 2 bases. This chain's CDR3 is CASSYSGLAVTDTQYF. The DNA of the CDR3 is TGTGCCAGCAGTTACTCGGGACTAGCGGTCACAGATACGCAGTATTTT.

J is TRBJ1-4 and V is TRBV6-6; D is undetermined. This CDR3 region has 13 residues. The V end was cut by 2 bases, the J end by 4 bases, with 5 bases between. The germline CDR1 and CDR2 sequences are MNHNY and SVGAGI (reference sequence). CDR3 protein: CASSYGSNEKLFF. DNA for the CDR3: TGTGCCAGCAGTTACGGGAGTAATGAAAAACTGTTTTTT.

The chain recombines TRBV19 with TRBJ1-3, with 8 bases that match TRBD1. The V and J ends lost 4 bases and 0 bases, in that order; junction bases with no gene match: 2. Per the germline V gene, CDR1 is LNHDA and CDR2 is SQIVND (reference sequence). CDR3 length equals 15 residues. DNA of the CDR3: TGTGCCAGTAGTACAGGGGGCCTCTCTGGAAACACCATATATTTT. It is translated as CASSTGGLSGNTIYF.

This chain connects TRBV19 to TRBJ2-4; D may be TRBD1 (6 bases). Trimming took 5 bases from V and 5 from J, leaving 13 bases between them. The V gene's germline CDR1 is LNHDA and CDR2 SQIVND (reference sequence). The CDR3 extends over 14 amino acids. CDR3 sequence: CASSLTGLENIQYF. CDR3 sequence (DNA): TGTGCCAGTAGTCTGACAGGTTTAGAAAACATTCAGTACTTC.

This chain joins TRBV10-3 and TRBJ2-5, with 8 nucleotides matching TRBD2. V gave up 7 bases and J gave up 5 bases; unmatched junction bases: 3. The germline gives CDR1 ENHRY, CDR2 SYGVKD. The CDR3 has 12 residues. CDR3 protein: CAIKSGGETQYF. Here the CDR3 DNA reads TGTGCCATCAAAAGCGGGGGCGAGACCCAGTACTTC.

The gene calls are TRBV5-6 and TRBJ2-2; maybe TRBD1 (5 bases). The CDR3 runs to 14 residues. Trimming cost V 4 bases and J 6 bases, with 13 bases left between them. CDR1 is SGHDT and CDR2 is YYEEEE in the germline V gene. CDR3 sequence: CASSQDIVAGELFF. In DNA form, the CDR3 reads TGTGCCAGCAGCCAGGACATTGTAGCCGGGGAGCTGTTTTTT.

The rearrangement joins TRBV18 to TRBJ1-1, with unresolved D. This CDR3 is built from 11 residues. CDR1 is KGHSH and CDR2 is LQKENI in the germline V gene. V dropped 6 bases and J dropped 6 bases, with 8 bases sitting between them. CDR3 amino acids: CASSSQAEAFF. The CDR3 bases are TGTGCCAGCTCGTCTCAGGCTGAAGCTTTCTTT.

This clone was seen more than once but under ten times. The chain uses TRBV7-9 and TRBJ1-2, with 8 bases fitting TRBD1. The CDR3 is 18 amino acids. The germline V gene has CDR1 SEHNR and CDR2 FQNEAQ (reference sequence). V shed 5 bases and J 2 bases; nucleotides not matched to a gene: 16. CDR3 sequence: CASSGRWGQQGVNYGYTF. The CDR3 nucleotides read TGTGCCAGCAGCGGAAGATGGGGCCAACAGGGGGTAAACTATGGCTACACCTTC. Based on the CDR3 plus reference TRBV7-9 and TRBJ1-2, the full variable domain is DTGVSQNPRHKITKRGQNVTFRCDPISEHNRLYWYRQTLGQGPEFLTYFQNEAQLEKSRLLSDRFSAERPKGSFSTLEIQRTEQGDSAMYLCASSGRWGQQGVNYGYTFGSGTRLTVV.

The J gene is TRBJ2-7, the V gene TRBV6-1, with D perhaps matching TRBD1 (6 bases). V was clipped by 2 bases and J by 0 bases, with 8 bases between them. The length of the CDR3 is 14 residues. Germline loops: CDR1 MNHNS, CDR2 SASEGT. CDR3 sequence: CASSEQGNSYEQYF. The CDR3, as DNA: TGTGCCAGCAGTGAACAGGGGAACTCCTACGAGCAGTACTTC.

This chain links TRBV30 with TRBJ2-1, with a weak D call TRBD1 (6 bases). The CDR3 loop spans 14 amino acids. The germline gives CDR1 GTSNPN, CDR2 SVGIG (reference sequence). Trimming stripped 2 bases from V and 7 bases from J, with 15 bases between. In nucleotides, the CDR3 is TGTGCCTGGAGTTCCACCCTTCAGGGGAATGAGCAGTTCTTC. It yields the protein CAWSSTLQGNEQFF.

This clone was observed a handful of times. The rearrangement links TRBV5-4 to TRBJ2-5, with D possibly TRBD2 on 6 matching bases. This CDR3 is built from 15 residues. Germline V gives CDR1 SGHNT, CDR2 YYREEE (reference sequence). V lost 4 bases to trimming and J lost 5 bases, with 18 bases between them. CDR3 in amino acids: CASSQMGLSGETQYF. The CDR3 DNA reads TGTGCCAGCAGCCAAATGGGACTCTCGGGGGAGACCCAGTACTTC.

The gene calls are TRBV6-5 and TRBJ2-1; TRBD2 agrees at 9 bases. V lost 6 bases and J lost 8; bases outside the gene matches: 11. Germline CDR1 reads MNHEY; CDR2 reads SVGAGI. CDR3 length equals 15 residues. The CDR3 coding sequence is TGTGCCAGCAGCAAAAGACTAGCGGATAATGATGAGCAGTTCTTC. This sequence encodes CASSKRLADNDEQFF.

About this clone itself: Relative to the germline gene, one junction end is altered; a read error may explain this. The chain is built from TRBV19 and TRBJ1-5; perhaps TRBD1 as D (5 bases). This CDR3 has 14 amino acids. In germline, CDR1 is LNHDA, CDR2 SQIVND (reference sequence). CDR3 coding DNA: TGTGCCAGTAGTCCGACAGTCTTCAATCAGCCCCAGAATTTT. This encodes CASSPTVFNQPQNF.

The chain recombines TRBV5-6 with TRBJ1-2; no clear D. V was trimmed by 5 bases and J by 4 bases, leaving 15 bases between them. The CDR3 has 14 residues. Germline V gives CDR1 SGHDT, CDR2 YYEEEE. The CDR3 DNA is TGTGCCAGCAGAAATTACTGGGAGCCCTATGGCTACACCTTC. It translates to CASRNYWEPYGYTF.

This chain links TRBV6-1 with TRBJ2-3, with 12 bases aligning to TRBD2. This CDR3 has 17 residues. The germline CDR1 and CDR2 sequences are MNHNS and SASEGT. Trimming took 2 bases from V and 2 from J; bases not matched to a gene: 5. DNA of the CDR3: TGTGCCAGCAGTGAATGGACTAGCGGGGAAGCCACAGATACGCAGTATTTT. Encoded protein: CASSEWTSGEATDTQYF.

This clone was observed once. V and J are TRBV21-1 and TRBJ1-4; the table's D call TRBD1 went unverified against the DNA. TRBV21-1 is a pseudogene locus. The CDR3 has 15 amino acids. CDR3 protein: CASSKADRVREKLFF. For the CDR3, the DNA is TGTGCCAGCAGCAAAGCCGACAGGGTACGAGAAAAACTGTTTTTT.

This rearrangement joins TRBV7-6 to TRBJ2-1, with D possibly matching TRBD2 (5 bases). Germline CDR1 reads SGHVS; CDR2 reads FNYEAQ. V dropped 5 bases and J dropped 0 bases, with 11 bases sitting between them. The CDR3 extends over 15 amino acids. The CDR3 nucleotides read TGTGCCAGCAGCGGAGCGGCAGACTCCTACAATGAGCAGTTCTTC. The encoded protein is CASSGAADSYNEQFF.

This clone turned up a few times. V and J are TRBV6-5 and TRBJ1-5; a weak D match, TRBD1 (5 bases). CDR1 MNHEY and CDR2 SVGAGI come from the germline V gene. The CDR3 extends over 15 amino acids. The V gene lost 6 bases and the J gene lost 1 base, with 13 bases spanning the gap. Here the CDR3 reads CASRSQVFSNQPQHF. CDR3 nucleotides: TGTGCCAGCAGATCACAGGTTTTCAGCAATCAGCCCCAGCATTTT.

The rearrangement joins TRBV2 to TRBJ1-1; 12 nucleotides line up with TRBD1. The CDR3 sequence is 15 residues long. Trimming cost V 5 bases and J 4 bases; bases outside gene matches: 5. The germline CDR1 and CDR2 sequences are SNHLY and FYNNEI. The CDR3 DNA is TGTGCCAGCAGTTTTGAGGGACAGGGGGCCACTGAAGCTTTCTTT. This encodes CASSFEGQGATEAFF.

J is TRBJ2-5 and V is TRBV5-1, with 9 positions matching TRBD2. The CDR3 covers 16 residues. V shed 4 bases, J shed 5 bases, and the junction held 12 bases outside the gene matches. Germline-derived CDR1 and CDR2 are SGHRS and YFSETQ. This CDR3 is CASSRLGGGAGETQYF. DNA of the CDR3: TGCGCCAGCAGCCGGCTGGGCGGGGGGGCCGGTGAGACCCAGTACTTC.

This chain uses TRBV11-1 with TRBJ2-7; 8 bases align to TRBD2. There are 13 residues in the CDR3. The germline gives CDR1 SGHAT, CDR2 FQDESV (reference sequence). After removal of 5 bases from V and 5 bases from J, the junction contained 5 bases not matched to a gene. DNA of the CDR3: TGTGCCAGCAGCCTTAGCGGGACCCACGAGCAGTACTTC. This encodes CASSLSGTHEQYF.

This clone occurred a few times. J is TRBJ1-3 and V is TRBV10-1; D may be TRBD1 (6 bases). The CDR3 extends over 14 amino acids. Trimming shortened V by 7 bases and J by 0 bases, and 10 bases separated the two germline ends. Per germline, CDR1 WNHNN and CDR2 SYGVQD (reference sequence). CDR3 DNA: TGCGCCAGCACGAGGGACACCTCTGGAAACACCATATATTTT. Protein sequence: CASTRDTSGNTIYF.